Described below is a single T cell receptor beta chain sequence and its context. The sample belongs to a study of control samples from healthy donors and cancer patients. The CDR3 is 16 residues long. Germline V gene lookup returns CDR1 PRHDT and CDR2 FYEKMQ (reference sequence). V dropped 5 bases and J dropped 2 bases, with 16 bases sitting between them. The protocol was immunoSEQ multiplex PCR, while the TCRdb copy is restricted to in-frame clones and leaves out a portion. The repertoire holds just under 80,000 clones, with around 90% as singletons. Sequenced input: PBMCs. The source of this sequence is a woman in her sixties or seventies with head and neck cancer. The chain combines TRBV13 with TRBJ1-3; D not certain. CDR3 amino acids: CASSAGRGFAGNTIYF. DNA for the CDR3: TGTGCCAGCAGCGCTGGCCGCGGGTTTGCTGGAAACACCATATATTTT.